This record concerns one TCR beta chain sequence. Its antigen is currently not known. No much larger clone is present one base from it, and per-base qualities are unavailable. The study evaluated CTLA-4 blockade (ipilimumab) given together with focal radiation therapy in patients who had chemo-refractory metastatic non-small-cell lung cancer. These data originate in a study of radiotherapy plus CTLA-4 blockade in lung cancer (dated by TCRdb to the late 2010s). At the level of the whole study: Objective responses were observed in 18% of enrolled patients, and disease control was achieved in roughly 30%.

The investigation overall reported the following: After treatment with radiotherapy and ipilimumab, TCR clones that came from tumors expanded in the peripheral blood. Early dynamic changes in blood T cell clones, together with increased serum interferon-beta after radiation, were reported as the strongest predictors of response.

Library prep was done by the immunoSEQ multiplex PCR assay. The immuneACCESS repertoire file appears here via TCRdb, limited to in-frame rearrangements. These files lack a portion of the clones; in checked studies, under half of the deficit traces to unresolved V genes, and the cause of the others is not known. Recorded for this sample are approximately 47,000 clones; almost 65% of them occurred a single time. The ten most abundant clones make up around a sixth of the sample. According to the germline V gene, CDR1 reads SGHVS and CDR2 reads FQNEAQ. V is reduced by 5 bases and J by 2 bases, leaving a spacing of 12 bases between them. The CDR3, from cysteine to phenylalanine, totals 14 residues. The DNA shown is the 42-base CDR3, in frame from base 1.

The source material was peripheral blood, sampled from a patient treated with radiotherapy plus ipilimumab. The chain uses TRBV7-8 and TRBJ1-2; TRBD1 is possibly the D segment (6 matching bases). The sequence came from a human donor with non-small cell lung cancer who had a partial response to radiotherapy plus ipilimumab. The sequenced DNA is TGTGCCAGCAGCGCCGGGACACGAAACTATGGCTACACCTTC. The translation is CASSAGTRNYGYTF.